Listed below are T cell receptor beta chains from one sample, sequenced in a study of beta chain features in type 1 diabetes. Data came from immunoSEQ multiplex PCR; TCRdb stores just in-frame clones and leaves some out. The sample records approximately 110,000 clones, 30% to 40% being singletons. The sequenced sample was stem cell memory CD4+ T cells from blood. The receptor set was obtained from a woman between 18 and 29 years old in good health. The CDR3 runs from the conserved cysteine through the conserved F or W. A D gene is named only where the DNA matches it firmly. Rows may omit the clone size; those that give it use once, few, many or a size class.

CDR3: CASSEWAGVQGLFNGYTF
DNA: TGTGCCAGCAGTGAATGGGCCGGTGTTCAGGGGCTTTTCAATGGCTACACCTTC
size: once
length: 18
V: TRBV25-1
J: TRBJ1-2
D: -

CDR3: CASSLNRGNTIYF
DNA: TGTGCCAGCAGTTTGAACAGGGGAAACACCATATATTTT
size: -
length: 13
V: TRBV27
J: TRBJ1-3
D: -

CDR3: CASSLGRGIRGYTF
DNA: TGTGCCAGCAGCTTAGGGCGGGGGATTCGCGGCTACACCTTC
size: -
length: 14
V: TRBV7-9
J: TRBJ1-2
D: -

CDR3: CASSQDYVRPEAFF
DNA: TGTGCCAGCAGCCAAGATTATGTCAGGCCTGAAGCTTTCTTT
size: -
length: 14
V: TRBV14
J: TRBJ1-1
D: -

CDR3: CSVAGIAQPQHF
DNA: TGCAGCGTTGCGGGGATCGCTCAGCCCCAGCATTTT
size: few
length: 12
V: TRBV29-1
J: TRBJ1-5
D: -

CDR3: CASSRQLPIREKLFF
DNA: TGTGCCAGCAGCCGACAACTCCCTATTCGTGAAAAACTGTTTTTT
size: -
length: 15
V: TRBV28
J: TRBJ1-4
D: -

CDR3: CASSPGTWPTDTQYF
DNA: TGCGCCAGCAGCCCGGGGACTTGGCCCACAGATACGCAGTATTTT
size: -
length: 15
V: TRBV4-3
J: TRBJ2-3
D: -

CDR3: CASTRGRPTDMQYF
DNA: TGTGCCAGCACGCGAGGGAGACCTACAGATATGCAGTATTTT
size: -
length: 14
V: TRBV28
J: TRBJ2-3
D: -

CDR3: CSVELLAGGAEQYF
DNA: TGCAGCGTTGAGCTTTTAGCGGGAGGAGCCGAGCAGTACTTC
size: -
length: 14
V: TRBV29-1
J: TRBJ2-7
D: TRBD2

CDR3: CASSGQGINTEAFF
DNA: TGTGCCAGCAGTGGACAGGGCATCAACACTGAAGCTTTCTTT
size: -
length: 14
V: TRBV6-5
J: TRBJ1-1
D: TRBD1

CDR3: CASSMLGLAVTDTQYF
DNA: TGTGCCAGCAGTATGCTTGGACTAGCGGTGACAGATACGCAGTATTTT
size: -
length: 16
V: TRBV28
J: TRBJ2-3
D: TRBD2

CDR3: CASSPGQGGNQPQHF
DNA: TGTGCCAGCTCCCCTGGACAGGGTGGCAATCAGCCCCAGCATTTT
size: -
length: 15
V: TRBV18
J: TRBJ1-5
D: TRBD1

CDR3: CASSRRREGTEAFF
DNA: TGTGCCAGTAGTCGGAGGCGGGAAGGAACTGAAGCTTTCTTT
size: -
length: 14
V: TRBV19
J: TRBJ1-1
D: -